This T cell receptor (beta chain) was identified during a study of T cells in tuberculosis. Overall study: Sequenced TCRs come from CD1B-GMM tetramer-binding T cells. Whole-study results and caveats: A GMM-specific repertoire classifier reached about 85% accuracy, AUROC 0.85 to 0.95.

The CDR3 is 12 amino acids. V was cut by 4 bases and J by 8 bases, with 11 bases left in between. Germline values: CDR1 LGHNA, CDR2 YNFKEQ. Assay: immunoSEQ multiplex PCR; the TCRdb copy retains only in-frame clones and omits some. The sample shows fewer than 45,000 clones, around 96% of them seen only once. Points on this clone: Its matching antigen is unknown.

Input material: PBMCs. The sequence came from a donor aged 10 to 29 with latent tuberculosis or without tuberculosis infection. The rearrangement uses TRBV4-2 and TRBJ1-2; the D is unclear. CDR3: CASSPQGRGYTF. The CDR3 bases are TGTGCCAGCAGCCCACAAGGGAGGGGCTACACCTTC.